This TCR beta chain was recorded in a study of blood T cells in healthy people across ages. This CDR3 is 15 amino acids long. The germline V gene has CDR1 SGHVS and CDR2 FNYEAQ. Trimming removed 0 bases from V and 3 bases from J, with 8 bases in between. It was with a sample-barcoded 5' primer and a J-beta primer mix that a second PCR of roughly 7 to 12 cycles was run. A single record per CDR3 protein comes from TCRdb applying MiXCR to the 5' RACE reads. The sample shows around 780,000 distinct CDR3 sequences, roughly 25% of them seen only once. These records were also assigned to another study, of T cells of mothers and their children.

This chain uses TRBV7-6 with TRBJ2-2, with D uncertain. The sequenced material came from blood. The receptor's source is a boy between 10 and 17 years old in good health. This chain's CDR3 is CASSLADGYTGELFF. As DNA, the CDR3 is TGTGCCAGCAGCTTAGCGGATGGGTACACCGGGGAGCTGTTTTTT.